The 10 T cell receptor beta chains below come from one sample, sequenced in a study of T cell changes during pregnancy in multiple sclerosis. Some clones are missing from TCRdb's copy, which holds only in-frame ones; the method was immunoSEQ multiplex PCR. The sample lists about 51,000 clones, 80% to 95% seen once, with about 0.7% in the top ten. Sequences were derived from CD4+ T cells from peripheral blood mononuclear cells, sampled in the third trimester of pregnancy. All receptors derive from a female donor with multiple sclerosis, enrolled in a pregnancy study.

The chain links TRBV29-1 to TRBJ2-1, with TRBD2 identical over 10 bases. This CDR3 has 17 residues. The junction had 14 bases not matched to a gene; V was cut back by 4 bases and J by 5 bases. Germline CDR1 and CDR2: SQVTM and ANQGSEA. For the CDR3, the DNA is TGCAGCGTTGGTCCTAGCGGGAGAGGAGTTGGGCACAATGAGCAGTTCTTC. Its protein is CSVGPSGRGVGHNEQFF.

This chain connects TRBV27 to TRBJ2-2, with D unresolved. Per the germline V gene, CDR1 is MNHEY and CDR2 is SMNVEV (reference sequence). Trimming cost V 5 bases and J 0 bases, with 10 bases left between them. This CDR3 has 15 residues. The CDR3: CASSPWSANTGELFF. In DNA, the CDR3 is TGTGCCAGCAGTCCTTGGAGCGCGAACACCGGGGAGCTGTTTTTT.

The chain uses TRBV5-1 and TRBJ1-5, with TRBD1 matching 10 bases. The germline V gene has CDR1 SGHRS and CDR2 YFSETQ. The ends lost 2 bases at V and 7 bases at J; junction bases unmatched: 6. This CDR3 spans 15 amino acids. The CDR3 region is CASSFGTGESQPQHF. The CDR3 DNA follows: TGCGCCAGCAGCTTCGGGACAGGGGAAAGCCAGCCCCAGCATTTT.

The chain is built from TRBV12-5 and TRBJ2-1; TRBD2 aligns across 12 bases. There are 16 residues in the CDR3. Germline CDR1 reads LGHNT; CDR2 reads FRNRAP. V shed 1 base and J 7 bases; nucleotides not matched to a gene: 5. The CDR3: CASGLASGRAPNEQFF. The CDR3, as DNA: TGTGCTAGTGGTTTGGCTAGCGGGAGGGCCCCGAATGAGCAGTTCTTC.

The chain joins TRBV9 to TRBJ2-1; the match to TRBD2 covers 7 bases. Germline assignment: CDR1 SGDLS and CDR2 YYNGEE. V was clipped by 4 bases and J by 4 bases; unmatched bases: 8. The CDR3 length is 15 residues. The CDR3: CASSFSWGGYNEQFF. The CDR3 DNA reads as TGTGCCAGCAGCTTTTCCTGGGGGGGTTACAATGAGCAGTTCTTC.

This chain connects TRBV19 to TRBJ2-7; possibly TRBD1 for D (6 bases). Germline V lookup: CDR1 LNHDA, CDR2 SQIVND (reference sequence). V lost 8 bases and J lost 5, with 16 bases in between. This CDR3 is built from 13 residues. The CDR3 region has the DNA TGTGCCAGTGGCAAGCAGGGGTGGGACGAGCAGTACTTC. Translated: CASGKQGWDEQYF.

The rearrangement joins TRBV19 to TRBJ2-6; maybe TRBD2 (5 bases). The CDR3 totals 16 residues. Per the germline V gene, CDR1 is LNHDA and CDR2 is SQIVND (reference sequence). Trimming stripped 1 base from V and 1 base from J, with 8 bases between. The CDR3 region has the DNA TGTGCCAGTAGTATAGCGGGGATGTCTGGGGCCAACGTCCTGACTTTC. Protein product: CASSIAGMSGANVLTF.

This clone has a handful of counts. This CDR3 is also generated by other DNA sequences in the sample. The V gene is TRBV9, the J gene TRBJ1-3; TRBD1 agrees at 11 bases. V gave up 2 bases and J gave up 3 bases; unmatched junction bases: 1. Germline-derived CDR1 and CDR2 are SGDLS and YYNGEE. The CDR3 totals 15 residues. The CDR3 loop is CASSVGTGGGNTIYF. CDR3 DNA sequence: TGTGCCAGCAGCGTGGGGACAGGGGGTGGAAACACCATATATTTT.

The chain joins TRBV30 to TRBJ1-4, with D perhaps matching TRBD1 (6 bases). The germline V gene has CDR1 GTSNPN and CDR2 SVGIG (reference sequence). V lost 4 bases and J 0 bases, leaving 15 bases between the germline ends. The CDR3 has 16 amino acids. The CDR3 protein is CAWKKGQTATNEKLFF. CDR3 in DNA: TGTGCCTGGAAAAAAGGACAGACTGCAACTAATGAAAAACTGTTTTTT.

The J gene is TRBJ1-1, the V gene TRBV6-5; 7 nucleotides agree with TRBD1. The J segment lost 4 bases and the V segment lost 2 bases, leaving 10 bases of the junction unmatched. CDR3 length: 16 residues. The germline V gene encodes CDR1 MNHEY and CDR2 SVGAGI. CDR3 nucleotide sequence: TGTGCCAGCAGTTACACTTCCTTTGGACAGGTCACTGAAGCTTTCTTT. It specifies CASSYTSFGQVTEAFF.